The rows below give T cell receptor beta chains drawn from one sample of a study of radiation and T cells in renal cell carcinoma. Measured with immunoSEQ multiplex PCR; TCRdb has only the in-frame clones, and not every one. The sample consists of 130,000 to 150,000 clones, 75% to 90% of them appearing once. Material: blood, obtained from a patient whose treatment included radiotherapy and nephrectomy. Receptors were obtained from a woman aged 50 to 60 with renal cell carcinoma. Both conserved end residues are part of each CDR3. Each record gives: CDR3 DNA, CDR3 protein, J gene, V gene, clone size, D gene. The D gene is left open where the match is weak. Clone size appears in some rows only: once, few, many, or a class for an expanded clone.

CDR3nt: TGTGCCAGCTCACACATGACGGGGACAGGGGAGTTTTACGAGCAGTACTTC; CDR3aa: CASSHMTGTGEFYEQYF; j_gene: TRBJ2-7; v_gene: TRBV18; abundance: .; d_gene: TRBD1
CDR3nt: TGTGCCAGCAGTGACTCGAGCGGGGTAGCGGGAGGCTCCCAGCAGTTCTTC; CDR3aa: CASSDSSGVAGGSQQFF; j_gene: TRBJ2-1; v_gene: TRBV6-4; abundance: .; d_gene: TRBD2
CDR3nt: TGTGCCAGCAGTTTAAGGACCTCCACCAATGAGCAGTTCTTC; CDR3aa: CASSLRTSTNEQFF; j_gene: TRBJ2-1; v_gene: TRBV27; abundance: .; d_gene: .
CDR3nt: TGTGCCAGCAGTGGCGACGGGGGTACAGATACGCAGTATTTT; CDR3aa: CASSGDGGTDTQYF; j_gene: TRBJ2-3; v_gene: TRBV2; abundance: .; d_gene: .
CDR3nt: TGTGCCAGCAGCTTGGTGGCTAGCGGGGACAATGAGCAGTTCTTC; CDR3aa: CASSLVASGDNEQFF; j_gene: TRBJ2-1; v_gene: TRBV5-6; abundance: .; d_gene: TRBD2
CDR3nt: TGTGCCAGCAGTTTAGGAAACCTTGGGGAGCAGTACTTC; CDR3aa: CASSLGNLGEQYF; j_gene: TRBJ2-7; v_gene: TRBV28; abundance: many; d_gene: .
CDR3nt: TGTGCCAGTGAAGGTTACTTCACGGAGCTGTTTTTT; CDR3aa: CASEGYFTELFF; j_gene: TRBJ2-2; v_gene: TRBV6-1; abundance: .; d_gene: .
CDR3nt: TGTGCCAGCTCGAAACAGACGAACACTGAAGCTTTCTTT; CDR3aa: CASSKQTNTEAFF; j_gene: TRBJ1-1; v_gene: TRBV18; abundance: .; d_gene: .
CDR3nt: TGTGCCAGCAGCCGTGGGACTAGCGGGAAAGAGACCCAGTACTTC; CDR3aa: CASSRGTSGKETQYF; j_gene: TRBJ2-5; v_gene: TRBV7-2; abundance: .; d_gene: TRBD2
CDR3nt: TGTGCCAGCAACAAGGACCATGCGAACACCGGGGAGCTGTTTTTT; CDR3aa: CASNKDHANTGELFF; j_gene: TRBJ2-2; v_gene: TRBV9; abundance: .; d_gene: .
CDR3nt: TGTGCCAGCAGTTCGCCGGGGACAGGGGGCCGATGGAACACTGAAGCTTTCTTT; CDR3aa: CASSSPGTGGRWNTEAFF; j_gene: TRBJ1-1; v_gene: TRBV28; abundance: .; d_gene: TRBD1
CDR3nt: TGTGCCAGCACCCTACAGGGGGGGAATTCTGGGGCCAACGTCCTGACTTTC; CDR3aa: CASTLQGGNSGANVLTF; j_gene: TRBJ2-6; v_gene: TRBV28; abundance: .; d_gene: .
CDR3nt: TGTGCCAGCAGTGGGGACAAGCAGTACTTC; CDR3aa: CASSGDKQYF; j_gene: TRBJ2-7; v_gene: TRBV6-4; abundance: once; d_gene: .
CDR3nt: TGCGCCAGCAGCTTGAGTCCTAGCGGGGTCAATGAGCAGTTCTTC; CDR3aa: CASSLSPSGVNEQFF; j_gene: TRBJ2-1; v_gene: TRBV5-1; abundance: .; d_gene: TRBD2
CDR3nt: TGTGCCTGGAGTCCTAATAACAATGAGCAGTTCTTC; CDR3aa: CAWSPNNNEQFF; j_gene: TRBJ2-1; v_gene: TRBV30; abundance: .; d_gene: .
CDR3nt: TGTGCCAGCAGCCCGTCGGGTGGGGGGACCTACGAGCAGTACTTC; CDR3aa: CASSPSGGGTYEQYF; j_gene: TRBJ2-7; v_gene: TRBV11-3; abundance: .; d_gene: .
CDR3nt: TGTGCCACTCTAAGGGACAGGGGTATGGACGCTGAAGCTTTCTTT; CDR3aa: CATLRDRGMDAEAFF; j_gene: TRBJ1-1; v_gene: TRBV10-3; abundance: .; d_gene: TRBD1
CDR3nt: TGTGCCAGCAGCTTAACTCAGAGCGGCCAAAAGGCCTACGAGCAGTACTTC; CDR3aa: CASSLTQSGQKAYEQYF; j_gene: TRBJ2-7; v_gene: TRBV7-2; abundance: .; d_gene: .
CDR3nt: TGTGCCAGCAGCACCTACGAGCAGTACTTC; CDR3aa: CASSTYEQYF; j_gene: TRBJ2-7; v_gene: TRBV28; abundance: once; d_gene: .
CDR3nt: TGTGCCAGCAGCCCCAGAAGTGGGGACAGGGATCAGCCCCAGCATTTT; CDR3aa: CASSPRSGDRDQPQHF; j_gene: TRBJ1-5; v_gene: TRBV4-2; abundance: .; d_gene: TRBD1
CDR3nt: TGTGCCAGCAGTTACCCGGGGGCAGGCTACGAGCAGTACTTC; CDR3aa: CASSYPGAGYEQYF; j_gene: TRBJ2-7; v_gene: TRBV28; abundance: .; d_gene: .
CDR3nt: TGTGCCAGCTCTACGAGGGGGGGCAATTCCTACGAGCAGTACTTC; CDR3aa: CASSTRGGNSYEQYF; j_gene: TRBJ2-7; v_gene: TRBV5-6; abundance: .; d_gene: .
CDR3nt: TGTGCCAGCAGCTCGCGCGCAAGAATGGCCGGGGAGCTGTTTTTT; CDR3aa: CASSSRARMAGELFF; j_gene: TRBJ2-2; v_gene: TRBV7-8; abundance: .; d_gene: .
CDR3nt: TGTGCCAGCAGCTTGCAGCAGCTAAGCACAGATACGCAGTATTTT; CDR3aa: CASSLQQLSTDTQYF; j_gene: TRBJ2-3; v_gene: TRBV5-6; abundance: .; d_gene: .